This TCR beta chain was sequenced during a study of beta chain features in type 1 diabetes. Every isolated RNA sample was fully reverse transcribed, so sequencing captured expressed TCRB transcripts. TCRdb keeps only in-frame clones here, not all; method: immunoSEQ multiplex PCR. The table lists about 650,000 clones, around 12% of them singletons. This clone showed up just a few times. Its target is unknown. Study results and limitations: The VDJ junctions of type 1 diabetes patients carried fewer insertions and more deletions. All four CD4+ subsets from Type 1 diabetes patients carried moderately but significantly shorter TCRB CDR3s.

This TCR came from a man aged 25-45 years with type 1 diabetes. Sequencing was done on a sample of naive CD4+ T cells from blood.

The CDR3 bases are TGTGCCAGCTCACCCCCGGGACAGGGGGCGAATAATGAGCAGTTCTTC. It translates to CASSPPGQGANNEQFF. This chain joins TRBV18 and TRBJ2-1, with TRBD1 matching 12 bases. V shed 3 bases and J 7 bases; nucleotides not matched to a gene: 7. CDR1 is KGHSH and CDR2 is LQKENI in the germline V gene. The CDR3 runs to 16 residues.